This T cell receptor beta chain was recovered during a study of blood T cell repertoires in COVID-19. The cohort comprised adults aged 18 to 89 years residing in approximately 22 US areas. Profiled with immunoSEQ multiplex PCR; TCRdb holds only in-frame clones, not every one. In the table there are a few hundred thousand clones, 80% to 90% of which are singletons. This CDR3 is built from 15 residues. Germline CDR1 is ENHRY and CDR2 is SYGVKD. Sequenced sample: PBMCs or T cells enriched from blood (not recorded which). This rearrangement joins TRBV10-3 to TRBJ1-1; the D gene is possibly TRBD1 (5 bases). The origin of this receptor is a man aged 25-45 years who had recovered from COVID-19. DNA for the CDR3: TGTGCTATAAATTCCCGGGGGGATATGAACACTGAAGCTTTCTTT. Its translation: CAINSRGDMNTEAFF.